The text below deals with one T cell receptor beta chain. The antigen remains unidentified. The data were obtained in a study of cytomegalovirus exposure and HLA in healthy donors. Turning to the study itself: Across around 400 genotyped donors, around 82% landed in the Caucasian-associated ancestry cluster. General study results and limits: Later analysis reportedly placed an Asian-associated ancestry cluster below the approximately 700-donor mean in N-insertions.

Researchers ran the PCR with 60 Vbeta and 13 Jbeta primers. Profiled with immunoSEQ multiplex PCR; TCRdb holds only in-frame clones, not every one. The data contain about 90,000 clones, around 85% of them seen just once; the ten biggest clones take up 2.1%. Germline values: CDR1 LGHNA, CDR2 YSLEER. The length of the CDR3 is 16 residues. V lost 1 base and J lost 5; bases outside the gene matches: 10. Material: PBMCs. The TCR sequence derives from a young man in good health and CMV-seronegative. The rearrangement links TRBV4-3 to TRBJ2-7; 8 nucleotides agree with TRBD2. The CDR3: CASSQGGGRFPHEQYF. The CDR3 coding sequence is TGCGCCAGCAGCCAAGGGGGCGGGAGGTTCCCTCACGAGCAGTACTTC.